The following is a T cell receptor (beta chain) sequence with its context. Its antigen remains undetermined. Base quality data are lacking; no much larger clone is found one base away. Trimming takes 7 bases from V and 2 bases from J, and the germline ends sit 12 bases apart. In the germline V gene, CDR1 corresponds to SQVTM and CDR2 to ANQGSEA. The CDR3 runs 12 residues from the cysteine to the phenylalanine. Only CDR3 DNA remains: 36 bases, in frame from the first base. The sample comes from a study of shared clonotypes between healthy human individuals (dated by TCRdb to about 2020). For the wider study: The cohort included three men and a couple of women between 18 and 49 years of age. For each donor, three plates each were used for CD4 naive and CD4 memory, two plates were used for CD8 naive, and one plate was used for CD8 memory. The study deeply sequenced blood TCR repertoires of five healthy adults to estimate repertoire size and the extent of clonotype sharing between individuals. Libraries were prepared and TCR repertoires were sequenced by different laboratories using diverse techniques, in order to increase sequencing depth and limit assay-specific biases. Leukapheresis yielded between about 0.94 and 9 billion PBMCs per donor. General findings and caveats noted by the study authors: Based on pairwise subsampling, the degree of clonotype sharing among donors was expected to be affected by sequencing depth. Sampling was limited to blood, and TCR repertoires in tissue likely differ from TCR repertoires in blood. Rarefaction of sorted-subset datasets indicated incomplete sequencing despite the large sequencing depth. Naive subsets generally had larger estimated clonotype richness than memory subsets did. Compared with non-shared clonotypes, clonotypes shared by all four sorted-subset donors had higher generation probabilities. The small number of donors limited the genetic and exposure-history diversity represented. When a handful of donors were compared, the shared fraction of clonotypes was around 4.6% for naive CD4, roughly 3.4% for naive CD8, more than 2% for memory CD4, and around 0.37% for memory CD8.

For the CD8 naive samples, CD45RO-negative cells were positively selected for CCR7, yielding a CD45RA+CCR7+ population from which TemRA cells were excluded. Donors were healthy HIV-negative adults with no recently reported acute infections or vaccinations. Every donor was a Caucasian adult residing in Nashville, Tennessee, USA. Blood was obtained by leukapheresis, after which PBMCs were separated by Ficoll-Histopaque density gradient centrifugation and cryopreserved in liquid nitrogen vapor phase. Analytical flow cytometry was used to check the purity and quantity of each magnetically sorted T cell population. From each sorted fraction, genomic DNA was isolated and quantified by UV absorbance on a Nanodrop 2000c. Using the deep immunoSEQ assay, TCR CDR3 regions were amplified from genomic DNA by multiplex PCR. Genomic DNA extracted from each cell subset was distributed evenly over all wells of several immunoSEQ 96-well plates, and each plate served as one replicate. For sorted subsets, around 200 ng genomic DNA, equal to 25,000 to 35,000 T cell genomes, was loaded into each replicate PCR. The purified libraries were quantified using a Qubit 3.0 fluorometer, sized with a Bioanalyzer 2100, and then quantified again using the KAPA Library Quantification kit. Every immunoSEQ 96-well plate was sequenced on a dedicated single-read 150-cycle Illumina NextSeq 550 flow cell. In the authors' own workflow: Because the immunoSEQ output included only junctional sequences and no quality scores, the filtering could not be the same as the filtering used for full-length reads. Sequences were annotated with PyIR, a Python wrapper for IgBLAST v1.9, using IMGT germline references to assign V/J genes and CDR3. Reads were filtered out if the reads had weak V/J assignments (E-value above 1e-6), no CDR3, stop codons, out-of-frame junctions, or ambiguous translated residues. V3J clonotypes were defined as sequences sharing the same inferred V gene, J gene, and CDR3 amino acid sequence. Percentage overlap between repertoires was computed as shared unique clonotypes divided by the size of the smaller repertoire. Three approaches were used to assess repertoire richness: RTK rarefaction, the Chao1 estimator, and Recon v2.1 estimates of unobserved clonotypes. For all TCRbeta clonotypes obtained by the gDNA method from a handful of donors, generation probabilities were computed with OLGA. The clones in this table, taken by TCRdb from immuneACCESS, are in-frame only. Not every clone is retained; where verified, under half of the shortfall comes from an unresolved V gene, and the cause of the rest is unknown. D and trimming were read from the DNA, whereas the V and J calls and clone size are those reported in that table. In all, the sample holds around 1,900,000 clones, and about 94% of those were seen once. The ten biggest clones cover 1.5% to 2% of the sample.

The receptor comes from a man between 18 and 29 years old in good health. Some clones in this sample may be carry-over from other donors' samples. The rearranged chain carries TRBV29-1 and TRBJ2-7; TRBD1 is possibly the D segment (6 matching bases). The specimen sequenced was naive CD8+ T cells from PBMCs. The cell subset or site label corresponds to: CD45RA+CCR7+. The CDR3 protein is CSALEGAYEQYF. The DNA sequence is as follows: TGCAGCGCCCTAGAGGGGGCCTACGAGCAGTACTTC.